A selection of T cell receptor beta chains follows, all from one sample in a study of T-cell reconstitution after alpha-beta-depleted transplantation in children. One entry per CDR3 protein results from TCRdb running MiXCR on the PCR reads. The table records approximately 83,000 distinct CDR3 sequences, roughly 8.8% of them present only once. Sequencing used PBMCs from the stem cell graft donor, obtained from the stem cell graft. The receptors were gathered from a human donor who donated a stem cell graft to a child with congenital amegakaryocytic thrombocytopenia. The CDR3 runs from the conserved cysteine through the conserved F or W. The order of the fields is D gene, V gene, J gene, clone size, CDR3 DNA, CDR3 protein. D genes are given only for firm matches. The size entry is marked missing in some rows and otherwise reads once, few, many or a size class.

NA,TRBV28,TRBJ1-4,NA,TGTGCCAGCACCCGGGGGGGTCATTTAGAAAAACTGTTTTTT,CASTRGGHLEKLFF
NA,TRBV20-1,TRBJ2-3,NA,TGCAGTGCTAGAGCACGGAGGGTTGGTGGGGATACGCAGTATTTT,CSARARRVGGDTQYF
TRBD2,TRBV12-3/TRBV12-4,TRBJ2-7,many,TGTGCCAGCAGTTTCTTGGGGTCTAGCGGGAGCTCCTACGAGCAGTACTTC,CASSFLGSSGSSYEQYF
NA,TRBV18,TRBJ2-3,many,TGTGCCAGCTCCGGTTGGATGTTTAGCACAGATACGCAGTATTTT,CASSGWMFSTDTQYF
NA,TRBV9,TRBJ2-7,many,TGTGCCAGCAGTCTTAGAGGTGGTTCCTCCTACGAGCAGTACTTC,CASSLRGGSSYEQYF
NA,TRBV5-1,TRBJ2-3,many,TGCGCCAGCAGCTTGGGGACAGCTCGGTACACAGATACGCAGTATTTT,CASSLGTARYTDTQYF
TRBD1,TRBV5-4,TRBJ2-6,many,TGTGCCAGCAGCATCGGGGACAGCTTCTCTGGGGCCAACGTCCTGACTTTC,CASSIGDSFSGANVLTF
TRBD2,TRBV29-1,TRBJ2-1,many,TGCAGCGTTGAAAATTCCGGGACTAGCGGTGAGCAGTTCTTC,CSVENSGTSGEQFF
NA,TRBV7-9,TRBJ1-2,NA,TGTGCCAGCAGCTCGCAGGGTCTTGGCTACACCTTC,CASSSQGLGYTF
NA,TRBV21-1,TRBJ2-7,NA,TGTGCCAGCAGCAAAGCGTATGGGGGACAGGAGTACTACGAGCAGTACTTC,CASSKAYGGQEYYEQYF
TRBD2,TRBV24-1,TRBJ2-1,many,TGTGCCACCAGTGATTACCTCGGGGGGGAGGAGCAGTTCTTC,CATSDYLGGEEQFF
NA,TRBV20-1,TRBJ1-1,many,TGCAGTGCTAGTCCGGGAGGGAACACTGAAGCTTTCTTT,CSASPGGNTEAFF
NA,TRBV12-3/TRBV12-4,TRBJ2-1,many,TGTGCCAGCACCTACTTGGGCGATGAGCAGTTCTTC,CASTYLGDEQFF
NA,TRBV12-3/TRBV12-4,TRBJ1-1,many,TGTGCCAGCAGCCAAACGACACTGAACACTGAAGCTTTCTTT,CASSQTTLNTEAFF
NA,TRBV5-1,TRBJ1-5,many,TGCGCCAGCAGCTTGCAGGGGTTGGAGGAGCCCCAGCATTTT,CASSLQGLEEPQHF
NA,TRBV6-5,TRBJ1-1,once,TGTGCCAGCAGTTACTCGATGGGAGACACTGAAGCTTTCTTT,CASSYSMGDTEAFF
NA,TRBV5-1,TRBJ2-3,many,TGCGCCAGCGGGCTGATGGGTACAGATACGCAGTATTTT,CASGLMGTDTQYF
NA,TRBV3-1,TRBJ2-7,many,TGTGCCAGCAGCCAAAGGCAGGGACGGACCTACGAGCAGTACTTC,CASSQRQGRTYEQYF
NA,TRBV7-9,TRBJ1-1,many,TGTGCCAGCAGGGGGGAACCTCAAGCTTTCTTT,CASRGEPQAFF